This TCR beta chain is from a study of PD-1 blockade in classical Hodgkin lymphoma. Overall study results and limits: CD4+ TCR diversity rose significantly by C4D1, and CD8+ TCR diversity did not. It was reported that newly diagnosed patients had less baseline TCR diversity than healthy donors.

V lost 0 bases to trimming and J lost 7 bases, with 10 bases between them. Germline V lookup: CDR1 MNHEY, CDR2 SMNVEV (reference sequence). The CDR3 covers 14 residues. Specified time point: cycle 4 day 1 (C4D1), after more than 5 weeks of nivolumab. All patients relapsed after autologous stem cell transplantation, and brentuximab vedotin exposure varied. TCRdb keeps only in-frame clones here, not all; method: immunoSEQ multiplex PCR. The sample gives about 21,000 clones, about 80% of which show up once; about 19% is in the top ten. Worth noting for this clone: What it binds is not known.

The sequencing here drew on peripheral blood mononuclear cells (PBMCs), taken before the fourth cycle of nivolumab. The sequence was obtained from a human donor with classical Hodgkin lymphoma. V usage is TRBV27 and J usage is TRBJ2-1, with D perhaps matching TRBD1 or TRBD2 (5 bases each). CDR3 nucleotide sequence: TGTGCCAGCAGTTTATCCGGGACGGAAAATGAGCAGTTCTTC. Encoded protein: CASSLSGTENEQFF.